A selection of T cell receptor beta chains follows, all from one sample in a study of cytomegalovirus exposure and HLA in healthy donors. Sequencing was performed with immunoSEQ multiplex PCR; in TCRdb, only in-frame clones are kept and a portion is missing. The profile shows about 150,000 clones, about 89% of them singletons. Material for sequencing was PBMCs. The receptors were gathered from a woman aged 18-29 years in good health and CMV-seropositive. Both conserved end residues are part of each CDR3. The D gene is left open where the match is weak. Part of the rows lack a size; the others show once, few, many or a class for expanded clones.

V	D	J	size	CDR3	DNA
TRBV28	TRBD2	TRBJ2-3	-	CASTPQAGVGTDTQYF	TGTGCCAGCACCCCTCAAGCGGGAGTGGGCACAGATACGCAGTATTTT
TRBV5-1	-	TRBJ2-7	-	CASSFSSYEQYF	TGCGCCAGCAGCTTCTCCTCCTACGAGCAGTACTTC
TRBV7-6	TRBD1	TRBJ1-5	-	CASSLEAGDRDQPQHF	TGTGCCAGCAGCTTAGAGGCGGGGGACAGGGATCAGCCCCAGCATTTT
TRBV10-1	-	TRBJ1-2	few	CASSGQGSYGYTF	TGCGCCAGCAGCGGTCAGGGGAGCTATGGCTACACCTTC
TRBV29-1	TRBD1	TRBJ1-4	-	CSVGGGETGFEKLFF	TGCAGCGTTGGAGGGGGCGAGACAGGGTTTGAAAAACTGTTTTTT
TRBV10-3	-	TRBJ2-3	once	CAISVQGPTDTQYF	TGTGCCATCAGTGTACAGGGTCCCACAGATACGCAGTATTTT
TRBV27	-	TRBJ2-1	-	CASGGASFFDNEQFF	TGTGCCAGCGGTGGGGCGTCGTTTTTTGACAATGAGCAGTTCTTC
TRBV30	-	TRBJ2-7	-	CAWSSGARNEQYF	TGTGCCTGGAGTTCAGGGGCTCGGAACGAGCAGTACTTC
TRBV5-6	TRBD2	TRBJ2-2	-	CASSLPGTSGTGELFF	TGTGCCAGCAGCTTGCCGGGGACTAGCGGGACCGGGGAGCTGTTTTTT
TRBV14	-	TRBJ2-7	-	CASSQSGGPYEQYF	TGTGCCAGCAGCCAGAGTGGAGGACCCTACGAGCAGTACTTC
TRBV6-5	-	TRBJ2-1	once	CASKPDSYNEQFF	TGTGCCAGCAAACCTGACAGCTACAATGAGCAGTTCTTC
TRBV7-2	TRBD2	TRBJ2-7	-	CASSLGGSTSYEQYF	TGTGCCAGCAGCTTAGGCGGGAGCACCTCCTACGAGCAGTACTTC
TRBV11-1	TRBD1	TRBJ1-2	-	CASSLTGGSYGYTF	TGTGCCAGCAGCTTAACAGGGGGAAGTTATGGCTACACCTTC
TRBV7-3	TRBD2	TRBJ2-5	-	CASSERLAGGYETQYF	TGTGCCAGCAGCGAGCGGCTAGCGGGAGGGTACGAGACCCAGTACTTC
TRBV5-1	TRBD2	TRBJ2-5	-	CASSLTSGQETQYF	TGCGCCAGCAGCTTGACTAGCGGACAAGAGACCCAGTACTTC
TRBV2	TRBD2	TRBJ2-4	-	CASSALAGGSKNIQYF	TGTGCCAGCAGTGCACTAGCGGGAGGGAGCAAAAACATTCAGTACTTC
TRBV4-3	TRBD1	TRBJ2-1	-	CASSQGSGTGQIYNEQFF	TGCGCCAGCAGCCAAGGGTCCGGGACAGGGCAGATTTACAATGAGCAGTTCTTC
TRBV7-8	TRBD2	TRBJ2-7	once	CASSLGLAGGSGFEQYF	TGTGCCAGCAGCTTAGGGCTAGCGGGAGGGTCTGGCTTCGAGCAGTACTTC
TRBV7-9	TRBD1	TRBJ2-3	-	CASSFLGTGGAPDTQYF	TGTGCCAGCAGCTTTCTCGGGACAGGGGGCGCCCCAGATACGCAGTATTTT
TRBV11-2	-	TRBJ1-1	-	CASSAWGHSNTEAFF	TGTGCCAGCAGCGCTTGGGGACACTCAAACACTGAAGCTTTCTTT
TRBV5-6	TRBD2	TRBJ2-7	-	CASSSRGLADLYEQYF	TGTGCCAGCAGCTCCCGTGGACTAGCGGACCTCTACGAGCAGTACTTC
TRBV9	-	TRBJ1-1	-	CASCQGLFGTEAFF	TGTGCCAGCTGTCAGGGGCTTTTTGGAACTGAAGCTTTCTTT
TRBV7-9	-	TRBJ1-4	-	CASSPGLTNEKLFF	TGTGCCAGCAGTCCCGGTCTGACTAATGAAAAACTGTTTTTT
TRBV27	TRBD1	TRBJ2-5	-	CASSTLTGGFETQYF	TGTGCCAGCAGTACCCTGACAGGGGGCTTTGAGACCCAGTACTTC
TRBV18	-	TRBJ1-1	-	CASSPRPTEMNTEAFF	TGTGCCAGCTCACCACGGCCTACAGAAATGAACACTGAAGCTTTCTTT
TRBV10-3	TRBD2	TRBJ2-3	-	CAIRTSGRVRDTQYF	TGTGCCATCAGGACTAGCGGGAGGGTGAGAGATACGCAGTATTTT
TRBV29-1	TRBD2	TRBJ2-1	-	CSTSGSSYNEQFF	TGCAGTACTAGCGGGAGTTCCTACAATGAGCAGTTCTTC
TRBV30	TRBD2	TRBJ2-1	-	CAWSVRLAGDNEQFF	TGTGCCTGGAGTGTACGGCTAGCGGGGGACAATGAGCAGTTCTTC
TRBV5-1	TRBD1	TRBJ2-3	-	CASSLADRAGGTDTQYF	TGCGCCAGCAGCTTGGCGGACCGGGCAGGGGGTACAGATACGCAGTATTTT
TRBV5-6	TRBD1	TRBJ2-7	-	CASSIGQGSYEQYF	TGTGCCAGCAGCATAGGACAGGGATCCTACGAGCAGTACTTC
TRBV30	TRBD2	TRBJ2-5	-	CAWSAPLAGGWYQETQYF	TGTGCCTGGAGTGCACCGCTAGCGGGAGGATGGTACCAAGAGACCCAGTACTTC
TRBV2	TRBD2	TRBJ2-1	-	CASSDLAGAYNEQFF	TGTGCCAGCAGTGACCTAGCGGGAGCATATAATGAGCAGTTCTTC
TRBV9	TRBD1	TRBJ1-2	-	CASSETGGAYGYTF	TGTGCCAGCAGCGAGACAGGGGGCGCGTATGGCTACACCTTC
TRBV15	TRBD2	TRBJ2-5	-	CATSREYTSGTGTQYF	TGTGCCACCAGCAGAGAGTACACTAGCGGGACTGGGACCCAGTACTTC
TRBV29-1	-	TRBJ2-1	-	CSTRDLSVGFNEQFF	TGCAGCACCCGGGACTTATCCGTGGGATTCAATGAGCAGTTCTTC